Presented here are 31 T cell receptor beta chains from one specimen sequenced in a study of regulatory T cells in long-lasting Graves disease. The time point denotes: persistent/refractory GD, antithyroid drugs over 5 years with positive TRAb. TCR sequences were obtained from RNA taken from PBMCs. For TCR beta, libraries came from iRepertoire HTBI primers and Arm-PCR of CDR3 regions. One entry per CDR3 protein results from TCRdb running MiXCR on the multiplex PCR reads. The sample has some 430,000 distinct CDR3 sequences, under 25% seen once. The material sequenced was peripheral blood mononuclear cells (PBMCs), taken when the disease was refractory, from a patient treated with antithyroid drugs. The receptors come from a female donor with Graves disease.

This clonotype came up many times. The rearrangement uses TRBV28 and TRBJ1-6; 10 bases agree with TRBD1. CDR3 length: 15 residues. V dropped 5 bases and J dropped 8; count of bases not matched to a gene: 6. The germline V gene has CDR1 MDHEN and CDR2 SYDVKM. The CDR3 region has the DNA TGTGCCAGCAGTGTGACAGGGGGCGGATATTCACCCCTCCACTTT. Protein product: CASSVTGGGYSPLHF.

The table lists this clonotype with many counts. The chain combines TRBV2 with TRBJ2-7; 12 bases are a match to TRBD1. V was pared by 10 bases and J by 4 bases, with 17 bases of the junction left unmatched. The CDR3 covers 17 residues. Per germline, CDR1 SNHLY and CDR2 FYNNEI. Written as DNA, the CDR3 is TGTGCCATTTTGCTTATAGCCCGGGACAGGGGGCAATACGAGCAGTACTTC. This sequence encodes CAILLIARDRGQYEQYF.

The rearrangement joins TRBV5-8 to TRBJ1-1, with 8 bases lining up with TRBD1. Trimming cost V 0 bases and J 0 bases; bases outside gene matches: 7. The CDR3 covers 17 residues. CDR1 and CDR2 (germline): SGHTS, YDEGEE. The CDR3 region is CASSLETGVPMNTEAFF. The CDR3 coding sequence is TGTGCCAGCAGCTTGGAGACAGGGGTACCCATGAACACTGAAGCTTTCTTT.

This chain joins TRBV7-2 and TRBJ1-3; 12 nucleotides align to TRBD1. Germline lookup yields CDR1 SGHTA and CDR2 FQGNSA. The ends lost 5 bases at V and 6 bases at J; junction bases unmatched: 8. The CDR3 is 16 amino acids. The CDR3 coding sequence is TGTGCCAGCAGCGCCAGGGGACAGGGGGCCTCAAACACCATATATTTT. This sequence encodes CASSARGQGASNTIYF.

This clonotype is a singleton in its sample. This rearrangement joins TRBV5-8 to TRBJ2-7; D gene unclear. The germline CDR1 and CDR2 sequences are SGHTS and YDEGEE. Trimming pared 5 bases from V and 2 bases from J, leaving 17 bases between. This CDR3 is 15 amino acids long. CDR3 loop: CASSYRGLRTYEQYF. Here the CDR3 DNA reads TGTGCCAGCAGTTATCGAGGCCTCCGGACCTACGAGCAGTACTTC.

In this sample, this clonotype turned up many times. The chain recombines TRBV7-9 with TRBJ2-7, with 7 bases aligning to TRBD2. The CDR3 runs 12 residues. V lost 4 bases and J lost 3; bases outside the gene matches: 0. Germline loops: CDR1 SEHNR, CDR2 FQNEAQ (reference sequence). CDR3 DNA: TGTGCCAGCAGCTCTAGCGGCTACGAGCAGTACTTC. Translating gives CASSSSGYEQYF.

A few counts support this clonotype. V and J are TRBV7-9 and TRBJ1-4; D gene unclear. V was cut by 4 bases and J by 4 bases, with 10 bases left in between. This CDR3 has 14 amino acids. CDR1 and CDR2 (germline): SEHNR, FQNEAQ (reference sequence). CDR3 nucleotide sequence: TGTGCCAGCAGCTCTCGACCGGTTAATGAAAAACTGTTTTTT. Residues: CASSSRPVNEKLFF.

This clonotype appeared a few times. The chain combines TRBV7-9 with TRBJ1-5, with D unresolved. V shed 1 base and J shed 0 bases, with 10 bases lying between them. This CDR3 is built from 16 residues. Germline V CDR1 and CDR2: SEHNR, FQNEAQ (reference sequence). The CDR3 spells CASSLGSGHSNQPQHF. The CDR3 coding sequence is TGTGCCAGCAGCTTAGGGTCTGGGCATAGCAATCAGCCCCAGCATTTT.

This clonotype was found many times. V and J are TRBV10-3 and TRBJ2-5; 7 bases are shared with TRBD1. Germline CDR1 and CDR2: ENHRY and SYGVKD. The J segment lost 0 bases and the V segment lost 4 bases, leaving 2 bases of the junction unmatched. This CDR3 region has 14 residues. The CDR3 DNA reads TGTGCCATCAGTGGTGGGACAGACCAAGAGACCCAGTACTTC. Its protein is CAISGGTDQETQYF.

Many counts were recorded for this clonotype. This chain connects TRBV28 to TRBJ1-2, with unresolved D. V lost 4 bases and J lost 4, with 7 bases in between. The germline gives CDR1 MDHEN, CDR2 SYDVKM. The CDR3 runs to 12 residues. CDR3 sequence: CASSSPSYGYTF. CDR3 in DNA: TGTGCCAGCAGTTCCCCGTCCTATGGCTACACCTTC.

This clonotype turned up a few times. The chain joins TRBV4-2 to TRBJ1-1; D not resolved. This CDR3 has 13 amino acids. Trimming stripped 9 bases from V and 4 bases from J, with 15 bases between. CDR1 and CDR2 from the germline V gene are LGHNA and YNFKEQ. The CDR3: CASSTQGSTEAFF. Here the CDR3 DNA reads TGTGCCAGTAGTACCCAAGGGAGCACTGAAGCTTTCTTT.

This clonotype showed up just a few times. This rearrangement joins TRBV11-3 to TRBJ1-1; D gene ambiguous. From germline, CDR1 is SGHNT and CDR2 YENEEA. V was trimmed by 0 bases and J by 5 bases, leaving 10 bases between them. This CDR3 spans 14 amino acids. The CDR3 spells CASSLEGILTEAFF. The CDR3 nucleotides are TGTGCCAGCAGCTTAGAGGGGATCCTTACTGAAGCTTTCTTT.

The chain links TRBV5-1 to TRBJ2-5; D not resolved. Looked up from germline, CDR1 is SGHRS and CDR2 is YFSETQ. Trimming left V 5 bases short and J 1 base short, with 15 bases between. The CDR3 contains 15 residues. CDR3 protein: CASSPLSPIQETQYF. In nucleotides, the CDR3 is TGCGCCAGCAGTCCCCTCAGCCCAATCCAAGAGACCCAGTACTTC. Drawing the rest from reference TRBV5-1 and TRBJ2-5, the complete variable domain is KAGVTQTPRYLIKTRGQQVTLSCSPISGHRSVSWYQQTPGQGLQFLFEYFSETQRNKGNFPGRFSGRQFSNSRSEMNVSTLELGDSALYLCASSPLSPIQETQYFGPGTRLLVL.

In its sample, this clonotype was seen many times. V is TRBV5-5 and J is TRBJ1-2, with 7 nucleotides matching TRBD1. The CDR3 runs 15 residues. The germline V gene has CDR1 SGHKS and CDR2 YYEKEE (reference sequence). V shed 6 bases, J shed 3 bases, and the junction held 11 bases outside the gene matches. CDR3 region: CASTSGTVDHYGYTF. CDR3 DNA sequence: TGTGCCAGCACCTCCGGGACAGTGGATCACTATGGCTACACCTTC.

A few counts support this clonotype. CDR3 DNA: TGTGCCAGCAGACTAACTGATAGAAGGGCCAACGTCCTGACTTTC. Its protein product is CASRLTDRRANVLTF. The chain uses TRBV6-1 and TRBJ2-6, with D uncertain. The germline CDR1 and CDR2 sequences are MNHNS and SASEGT. The CDR3 runs 15 residues. V was clipped by 6 bases and J by 5 bases, with 14 bases between them.

The chain has TRBV2 and TRBJ2-5; maybe TRBD2 (5 bases). The germline CDR1 and CDR2 sequences are SNHLY and FYNNEI. V lost 7 bases to trimming and J lost 5 bases, with 11 bases between them. The CDR3 is made up of 12 amino acids. The CDR3 nucleotides read TGTGCCAGCAACCCAACGGGGGAGACCCAGTACTTC. It specifies CASNPTGETQYF.

V usage is TRBV6-4 and J usage is TRBJ1-6; D may be TRBD1 (5 bases). V was clipped by 0 bases and J by 7 bases, with 10 bases between them. The CDR3 contains 15 residues. CDR1 is MRHNA and CDR2 is SNTAGT in the germline V gene. CDR3 protein: CASSDSEGWNSPLHF. The CDR3 DNA sequence: TGTGCCAGCAGTGACTCGGAGGGGTGGAATTCACCCCTCCACTTT.

The V gene is TRBV18, the J gene TRBJ2-2; 7 bases are a match to TRBD1. Unmatched junction bases numbered 4, after V lost 0 bases and J lost 0 bases. There are 17 residues in the CDR3. Germline assignment: CDR1 KGHSH and CDR2 LQKENI. CDR3 residues: CASSPPFTGANTGELFF. In nucleotides, the CDR3 is TGTGCCAGCTCACCACCGTTTACAGGGGCGAACACCGGGGAGCTGTTTTTT.

The chain employs TRBV7-8 and TRBJ2-1; 9 nucleotides align to TRBD2. CDR1 and CDR2 (germline): SGHVS, FQNEAQ. This CDR3 spans 17 amino acids. V lost 5 bases and J lost 3; bases outside the gene matches: 11. CDR3 sequence (DNA): TGTGCCAGCAGCCCCAATTTTGCGGGAGGGCTCTACAATGAGCAGTTCTTC. Translating it yields CASSPNFAGGLYNEQFF.

This clonotype was seen a few times. The V gene is TRBV7-9, the J gene TRBJ2-3; 9 positions agree with TRBD1. The CDR3 sequence is 15 residues long. Germline lookup yields CDR1 SEHNR and CDR2 FQNEAQ (reference sequence). V lost 8 bases, J lost 5 bases, and 11 bases stayed unmatched. CDR3 bases: TGTGCCAGCTCCTACACAGGGGGCCGTGGAGATACGCAGTATTTT. Its translation: CASSYTGGRGDTQYF.

The rearrangement links TRBV30 to TRBJ2-6, with D tentatively TRBD1 or TRBD2 (5 bases each). The CDR3 totals 14 residues. V shed 0 bases and J shed 3 bases, with 6 bases lying between them. Germline values: CDR1 GTSNPN, CDR2 SVGIG (reference sequence). The CDR3 DNA follows: TGTGCCTGGAGTGTGGGGGATGGGGCCAACGTCCTGACTTTC. Encoded protein: CAWSVGDGANVLTF.

This clonotype was counted at least ten times. V and J are TRBV28 and TRBJ2-7, with D perhaps matching TRBD2 (6 bases). Looked up from germline, CDR1 is MDHEN and CDR2 is SYDVKM. There are 14 residues in the CDR3. V lost 3 bases and J lost 3, with 12 bases in between. The CDR3 DNA reads as TGTGCCAGCAGTTTTAGGGGACTTGACTACGAGCAGTACTTC. It encodes CASSFRGLDYEQYF.

The chain joins TRBV4-2 to TRBJ2-5, with D hard to call. There are 14 residues in the CDR3. The germline V gene encodes CDR1 LGHNA and CDR2 YNFKEQ. Trimming removed 3 bases at V and 2 bases at J, with 10 bases between. The CDR3 loop is CASSHLVQQETQYF. The CDR3 region has the DNA TGTGCCAGCAGCCACCTGGTCCAGCAAGAGACCCAGTACTTC.

This clonotype was counted at least ten times. The rearrangement links TRBV28 to TRBJ1-2; D is possibly TRBD1 (5 bases). Germline V CDR1 and CDR2: MDHEN, SYDVKM. V was shortened by 2 bases and J by 3 bases, with 16 bases between the two germline ends. CDR3 size: 16 residues. The CDR3 nucleotides are TGTGCCAGCAGTTTAGGGGGACCGGGACGGTACTATGGCTACACCTTC. This translates into CASSLGGPGRYYGYTF.

This clonotype was counted many times. V gene TRBV3-1 combines with J gene TRBJ2-7; D remains unclear. V lost 1 base, J lost 0 bases, and 7 bases lay in between. From germline, CDR1 is LGHDT and CDR2 YNNKEL (reference sequence). The CDR3 extends over 14 amino acids. CDR3 loop: CASSQVLVSYEQYF. CDR3 DNA sequence: TGTGCCAGCAGCCAAGTATTGGTCTCCTACGAGCAGTACTTC.

This clonotype was detected ten times or more. The rearrangement links TRBV5-5 to TRBJ2-5; perhaps TRBD2 as D (6 bases). Trimming left V 4 bases short and J 1 base short, with 11 bases between. Germline CDR1 SGHKS, CDR2 YYEKEE (reference sequence). The CDR3 length is 14 residues. DNA for the CDR3: TGTGCCAGCAGCCCCGGGACTCCCCAAGAGACCCAGTACTTC. Its translation: CASSPGTPQETQYF.

This clonotype was observed many times. Mismatch with germline at one junction end may stem from a read error. The V call is TRBV12-3 or TRBV12-4, the J call TRBJ1-5, with D maybe TRBD1 (5 bases). This CDR3 has 13 amino acids. The CDR3 region is CASNLGEGQPQHF. CDR3 sequence (DNA): TGTGCCAGCAATTTAGGGGAGGGTCAGCCCCAGCATTTT.

This clonotype was seen repeatedly, ten times or more. This chain uses TRBV6-1 with TRBJ1-2; unclear D gene. CDR1 and CDR2 from the germline V gene are MNHNS and SASEGT. This CDR3 region has 12 residues. V lost 6 bases and J lost 4, with 9 bases in between. CDR3 amino acids: CASRVRGYGYTF. In DNA form, the CDR3 reads TGTGCCAGCAGAGTACGGGGCTATGGCTACACCTTC.

This clonotype appeared many times. The V and J genes are TRBV27 and TRBJ2-5, with 12 positions matching TRBD2. Germline loops: CDR1 MNHEY, CDR2 SMNVEV (reference sequence). This CDR3 is built from 17 residues. Unmatched junction bases numbered 11, after V lost 4 bases and J lost 5 bases. The CDR3 DNA is TGTGCCAGCAGTTCGAACCGACTAGCGGGAGAGGGGGAGACCCAGTACTTC. This translates into CASSSNRLAGEGETQYF.

The chain uses TRBV6-1 and TRBJ1-4, with 10 bases fitting TRBD1. This CDR3 has 16 amino acids. The germline CDR1 and CDR2 sequences are MNHNS and SASEGT. Trimming at V came to 8 bases and at J to 6 bases, leaving 12 bases not matched to a gene. Here the CDR3 DNA reads TGTGCCAGCGGGTCCGGGACAGGGGAAAGATATGAAAAACTGTTTTTT. Its protein product is CASGSGTGERYEKLFF.

This clonotype has only a few counts. The V call is TRBV6-1, the J call TRBJ1-4, with a possible D match to TRBD1 (5 bases). From germline, CDR1 is MNHNS and CDR2 SASEGT. The CDR3 is made up of 13 amino acids. Trimming shortened V by 10 bases and J by 5 bases, and 14 bases separated the two germline ends. In DNA, the CDR3 is TGTGCCACCCGGGGACGTTGGAATGAAAAACTGTTTTTT. This sequence encodes CATRGRWNEKLFF.